This TCR beta chain comes out of a study of response to subunit inactivated influenza vaccine. Study-level results: The study's authors posited that every seasonal influenza vaccination enlists few new T cells.

Germline CDR1 is SEHNR and CDR2 is FQNEAQ (reference sequence). This CDR3 contains 16 residues. The V gene lost 4 bases and the J gene lost 3 bases, with 15 bases spanning the gap. As for this clonotype: Its specificity is unknown.

Via MiXCR, TCRdb re-called the RT-PCR reads, giving one row per CDR3 protein. The table records 650,000 to 800,000 distinct CDR3 sequences, about 14% of them present only once. V gene TRBV7-9 combines with J gene TRBJ2-2; either TRBD1 or TRBD2 may fit D (6 bases each). This receptor was identified in a man aged 45-65 years who received an inactivated influenza vaccine. The sample in question was PBMCs from blood, obtained around two weeks before vaccination. The CDR3 spells CASSSGTRRDTGELFF. The CDR3 DNA sequence: TGTGCCAGCAGCTCGGGGACAAGGAGGGACACCGGGGAGCTGTTTTTT.